A selection of T cell receptor beta chains follows, all from one sample in a study of graft-versus-host responses after intestinal transplantation. The table came from immunoSEQ multiplex PCR; TCRdb's copy has only in-frame clones and leaves some out. The table records 5,000 or so clones, 25% to 35% of them present only once. The sample in question was alloreactive CD4+ T cells from a mixed lymphocyte reaction culture, obtained before transplantation. Receptor source: a human patient who was an organ donor for intestinal transplantation. CDR3s include the opening cysteine and the closing phenylalanine or tryptophan. The D gene is left open where the match is weak. The size field is filled for only some rows; it gives once, few, many or a size class.

clone size	V gene	D gene	J gene	CDR3 protein	CDR3 DNA
.	TRBV4-3	.	TRBJ1-5	CASSQDRASNQPQHF	TGCGCCAGCAGCCAAGACAGGGCCAGCAATCAGCCCCAGCATTTT
.	TRBV9	.	TRBJ2-7	CASSVEGYEQYF	TGTGCCAGCAGCGTAGAGGGGTACGAGCAGTACTTC
.	TRBV20-1	.	TRBJ1-2	CSAGYNYGYTF	TGCAGTGCGGGTTATAACTATGGCTACACCTTC
.	TRBV7-9	TRBD1	TRBJ2-5	CASSPRGWSLQETQYF	TGTGCCAGCAGCCCCAGGGGGTGGAGCCTACAAGAGACCCAGTACTTC
large	TRBV18	.	TRBJ1-5	CASSPGTSNQPQHF	TGTGCCAGCTCACCAGGAACGAGCAATCAGCCCCAGCATTTT
.	TRBV6-5	.	TRBJ2-1	CASSFQTLRKQFF	TGTGCCAGCAGTTTCCAAACCCTAAGGAAGCAGTTCTTC
few	TRBV7-2	.	TRBJ1-2	CASSLQWAGGGYTF	TGTGCCAGCAGCTTACAGTGGGCTGGGGGAGGCTACACCTTC
few	TRBV5-1	.	TRBJ1-2	CASSLVMGEYGYTF	TGCGCCAGCAGCTTGGTTATGGGCGAATATGGCTACACCTTC
.	TRBV6-5	.	TRBJ1-5	CASSGPAGFQPQHF	TGTGCCAGCAGTGGCCCCGCAGGGTTCCAGCCCCAGCATTTT
.	TRBV4-2	.	TRBJ2-7	CASSQGLAYEQYF	TGTGCCAGCAGCCAAGGACTAGCCTACGAGCAGTACTTC
.	TRBV9	.	TRBJ1-1	CASSVGGGGSEAFF	TGTGCCAGCAGCGTGGGCGGAGGCGGCAGTGAAGCTTTCTTT
medium-sized	TRBV19	TRBD1	TRBJ1-4	CASGTGGEKLFF	TGTGCCAGTGGGACAGGGGGCGAAAAACTGTTTTTT
medium-sized	TRBV5-6	.	TRBJ2-5	CASSLIGVQETQYF	TGTGCCAGCAGCTTGATCGGGGTCCAAGAGACCCAGTACTTC
few	TRBV14	.	TRBJ2-7	CASSQEDNYEQYF	TGTGCCAGCAGCCAAGAGGACAACTACGAGCAGTACTTC
medium-sized	TRBV5-1	.	TRBJ2-1	CASSRAGNSYNEQFF	TGCGCCAGCAGCAGGGCAGGAAACTCCTACAATGAGCAGTTCTTC
.	TRBV19	.	TRBJ1-4	CASKKGRDVNEKLFF	TGTGCCAGTAAAAAGGGTAGGGACGTTAATGAAAAACTGTTTTTT
.	TRBV6-5	TRBD1	TRBJ2-7	CASSSGTVVSYEQYF	TGTGCCAGCAGTTCCGGGACAGTTGTCTCCTACGAGCAGTACTTC
.	TRBV11-3	TRBD1	TRBJ1-1	CASSKQGANTEAFF	TGTGCCAGCAGCAAACAGGGGGCGAACACTGAAGCTTTCTTT
few	TRBV5-5	.	TRBJ2-7	CASSWPGLSSYEQYF	TGTGCCAGCAGCTGGCCGGGACTTAGCTCCTACGAGCAGTACTTC
.	TRBV19	.	TRBJ1-2	CASSIDTNYGYTF	TGTGCCAGTAGTATAGACACTAACTATGGCTACACCTTC
.	TRBV10-3	.	TRBJ2-7	CAIGHSYEQYF	TGTGCCATCGGACACTCCTACGAGCAGTACTTC
medium-sized	TRBV19	.	TRBJ1-4	CASSKGYGEKLFF	TGTGCCAGTAGTAAGGGATACGGTGAAAAACTGTTTTTT
few	TRBV6-6	.	TRBJ1-1	CASSYWVNTEAFF	TGTGCCAGCAGTTACTGGGTGAACACTGAAGCTTTCTTT
.	TRBV23-1	.	TRBJ1-2	CASSLQDYGYTF	TGCGCCAGCAGTCTTCAGGACTATGGCTACACCTTC
.	TRBV7-2	TRBD2	TRBJ2-1	CASRPGRRGGPQDEQFF	TGTGCCAGCAGACCAGGGAGGCGGGGGGGGCCTCAAGATGAGCAGTTCTTC
.	TRBV5-6	.	TRBJ2-3	CASRLWDADTQYF	TGTGCCAGCCGGTTATGGGATGCAGATACGCAGTATTTT
.	TRBV4-2	.	TRBJ1-1	CASSQDGGGEAFF	TGTGCCAGCAGCCAAGATGGAGGCGGTGAAGCTTTCTTT
medium-sized	TRBV5-1	.	TRBJ1-2	CASSFSPGNYGYTF	TGCGCCAGCAGCTTTTCCCCAGGGAACTATGGCTACACCTTC
.	TRBV4-2	.	TRBJ1-2	CASSLVGFNYGYTF	TGTGCCAGCAGCTTGGTAGGATTTAACTATGGCTACACCTTC
.	TRBV2	TRBD1	TRBJ2-7	CASSRLQTGTGLYEQYF	TGTGCCAGCAGTCGTCTACAAACCGGGACAGGGTTATACGAGCAGTACTTC
few	TRBV4-3	.	TRBJ2-3	CASSQDQVGGGWTDTQYF	TGCGCCAGCAGCCAAGATCAGGTGGGGGGGGGCTGGACAGATACGCAGTATTTT
once	TRBV6-1	.	TRBJ2-7	CASSEEYGRRGGGYEQYF	TGTGCCAGCAGTGAAGAGTATGGACGGCGGGGAGGCGGCTACGAGCAGTACTTC
.	TRBV6-6	.	TRBJ2-7	CASSQMSSYEQYF	TGTGCCAGCAGTCAGATGAGCTCCTACGAGCAGTACTTC
.	TRBV5-4	.	TRBJ2-3	CASSLGSTDTQYF	TGTGCCAGCAGCTTGGGCAGCACAGATACGCAGTATTTT
.	TRBV19	.	TRBJ1-2	CASTPSDRGYGYTF	TGTGCCAGTACCCCCAGTGATAGGGGGTATGGCTACACCTTC
few	TRBV6-6	.	TRBJ2-1	CASGRPGEGGEQFF	TGTGCCAGCGGACGTCCCGGAGAGGGCGGTGAGCAGTTCTTC
few	TRBV5-1	.	TRBJ2-3	CASSSGPDTQYF	TGCGCCAGCAGCTCAGGGCCAGATACGCAGTATTTT
.	TRBV6-6	.	TRBJ2-1	CASSYSPGPGNEQFF	TGTGCCAGCAGTTACTCGCCGGGGCCGGGGAATGAGCAGTTCTTC
.	TRBV5-5	.	TRBJ2-7	CASSLQGSASYEQYF	TGTGCCAGCAGCCTTCAGGGGTCCGCGTCCTACGAGCAGTACTTC
.	TRBV9	TRBD1	TRBJ1-4	CASSVGQGEKLFF	TGTGCCAGCAGCGTTGGACAGGGTGAAAAACTGTTTTTT
.	TRBV7-2	.	TRBJ2-2	CASSLAGGNTGELFF	TGTGCCAGCAGCTTAGCGGGGGGGAACACCGGGGAGCTGTTTTTT